What follows is one T cell receptor (beta chain) and its context. As yet, its antigen is unknown. This sample is part of a study of T cells expressing NK-cell markers. In the study overall: It was from sorted CD3+CD56+NKG2C+, CD3+CD56+NKG2C- and CD3+CD56-NKG2C+ T cells that TCR beta repertoires came. Just one sequenced donor of eight was HCMV-seronegative, while seven were seropositive. The study's findings and limits: NKG2C+ dominant clonotype frequencies in 6 or 7 donors were 1.0-7.0% of CD8+ T cells.

This CDR3 comprises 14 residues. Per germline, CDR1 SGDLS and CDR2 YYNGEE. Scientists made TCR beta cDNA using 5'RACE template switching with UMIs. TCRdb re-called the 5' RACE reads; every CDR3 protein appears as one record, without DNA. Recorded for this sample: more than 250,000 distinct CDR3 sequences. The clonotype was recovered from a man younger than 30 in good health. Sequencing was performed on blood T cells: a sorted CD56 or NKG2C T cell subset, CD4+ or CD8+ T cells, or bulk PBMC T cells (not recorded which). The chain joins TRBV9 to TRBJ2-3. This CDR3 is CASSPGTSRDTQYF. The entire variable domain, with the rest obtained from reference TRBV9 and TRBJ2-3, is as follows: DSGVTQTPKHLITATGQRVTLRCSPRSGDLSVYWYQQSLDQGLQFLIQYYNGEERAKGNILERFSAQQFPDLHSELNLSSLELGDSALYFCASSPGTSRDTQYFGPGTRLTVL.